This T cell receptor beta chain is from a study of human T cells and chemical hapten exposure. General study findings and limits: After DPC sensitization, TCRs above 1 in 1000 frequency showed no change.

Time point specified: patch test 1, 2 weeks after DPC sensitization. Treatment meaning: therapeutic diphenylcyclopropenone sensitization with weekly scalp DPC. The study enrolled 18 to 70-year-old alopecia patients suitable for DPC. Individual cDNA molecules (in the library) carried attached unique molecular identifiers. Each CDR3 protein is one row after TCRdb ran MiXCR on the RACE reads. The sample lists 75,000 to 100,000 distinct CDR3 sequences; under 15% were seen once. Details on this clonotype: What it binds is not known.

This CDR3 is 13 amino acids long. Trimming stripped 1 base from V and 7 bases from J, with 10 bases between. Germline lookup yields CDR1 MNHEY and CDR2 SVGAGI. Sequenced material: whole blood, taken in connection with sensitization to the hapten diphenylcyclopropenone (DPC). This receptor was identified in a woman aged 35 to 49 with alopecia areata. Some clones in this sample may be carry-over from other donors' samples. This rearrangement joins TRBV6-5 to TRBJ1-2, with D perhaps TRBD1 (5 bases). Here the CDR3 reads CASSYFRGAGYTF. The CDR3, as DNA: TGTGCCAGCAGTTACTTTCGGGGCGCTGGCTACACCTTC.